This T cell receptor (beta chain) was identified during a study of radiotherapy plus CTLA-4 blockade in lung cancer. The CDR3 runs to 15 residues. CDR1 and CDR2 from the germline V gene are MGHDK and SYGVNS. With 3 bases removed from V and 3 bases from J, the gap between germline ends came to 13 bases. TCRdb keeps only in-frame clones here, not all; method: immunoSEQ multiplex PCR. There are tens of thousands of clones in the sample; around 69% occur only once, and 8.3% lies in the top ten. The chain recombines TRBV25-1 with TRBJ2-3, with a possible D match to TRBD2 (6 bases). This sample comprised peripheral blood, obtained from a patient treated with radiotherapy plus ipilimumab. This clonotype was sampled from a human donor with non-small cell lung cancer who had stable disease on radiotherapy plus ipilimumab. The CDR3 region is CASSDVRRATDTQYF. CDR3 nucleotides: TGTGCCAGCAGTGACGTGCGGAGGGCAACAGATACGCAGTATTTT.